What follows are 13 T cell receptor beta chains derived from one specimen sequenced in a study of cytomegalovirus exposure and HLA in healthy donors. The primer mix had 60 Vbeta and 13 Jbeta primers. Using immunoSEQ multiplex PCR, the repertoire was profiled, and TCRdb retains in-frame clones only, with some absent. The sample contains about 75,000 clones, 84% of which appear only once. Sequenced input: PBMCs. Every receptor here comes from a man between 70 and 80 years old in good health and CMV-seropositive.

This sequence joins TRBV25-1 and TRBJ2-7, with TRBD1 identical over 8 bases. Per germline, CDR1 MGHDK and CDR2 SYGVNS. The CDR3 is 14 amino acids. V lost 1 base to trimming and J lost 3 bases; unmatched junction nucleotides: 2. The CDR3 reads CASSELQGVYEQYF. CDR3 coding DNA: TGTGCCAGCAGTGAATTACAGGGGGTCTACGAGCAGTACTTC.

The chain carries TRBV5-4 and TRBJ2-7; 7 bases agree with TRBD1. The CDR3 spans 14 residues. The J segment lost 3 bases and the V segment lost 4 bases, leaving 7 bases of the junction unmatched. Germline V gene lookup returns CDR1 SGHNT and CDR2 YYREEE (reference sequence). CDR3 in DNA: TGTGCCAGCAGCCCTGGACAGGAGATCTACGAGCAGTACTTC. Its translation is CASSPGQEIYEQYF.

The chain links TRBV29-1 to TRBJ2-5; unclear D gene. Trimming cost V 7 bases and J 2 bases, with 11 bases left between them. Germline V gene lookup returns CDR1 SQVTM and CDR2 ANQGSEA. The CDR3 extends over 12 amino acids. The DNA of the CDR3 is TGCAGCGCCCACAGAGAGCAAGAGACCCAGTACTTC. This gives the protein CSAHREQETQYF.

V is TRBV29-1 and J is TRBJ2-3; 12 bases align to TRBD2. This CDR3 contains 14 residues. Germline CDR1 and CDR2: SQVTM and ANQGSEA. J gave up 7 bases and V 7 bases, and 9 bases lay outside the gene matches. The CDR3 sequence is CSDKTSGSWNTQYF. The CDR3 nucleotides are TGCAGCGACAAGACTAGCGGGAGCTGGAATACGCAGTATTTT.

This chain uses TRBV5-8 with TRBJ1-2, with TRBD1 identical over 8 bases. This CDR3 is 15 amino acids long. Unmatched junction bases numbered 9, after V lost 4 bases and J lost 4 bases. Per germline, CDR1 SGHTS and CDR2 YDEGEE. The CDR3 sequence: CASSPRAGGTYGYTF. CDR3 DNA: TGTGCCAGCAGCCCCCGGGCAGGGGGCACCTATGGCTACACCTTC.

The V and J genes are TRBV7-9 and TRBJ1-4; D perhaps matches TRBD1 (6 bases). CDR3 length equals 15 residues. Trimming took off 4 bases at V and 5 bases at J, with 14 bases between the two ends. Germline CDR1 is SEHNR and CDR2 is FQNEAQ (reference sequence). CDR3 DNA sequence: TGTGCCAGCAGCTCCTACAGGGATATAAATGAAAAACTGTTTTTT. This sequence encodes CASSSYRDINEKLFF.

The chain uses TRBV4-3 and TRBJ1-4, with D possibly TRBD1 on 5 matching bases. V lost 1 base and J 7 bases, leaving 22 bases between the germline ends. This CDR3 region has 18 residues. The germline V gene has CDR1 LGHNA and CDR2 YSLEER. The CDR3 DNA reads TGCGCCAGCAGCCAAGTGTGGAGGGGTGGTTATGAAGGTGAAAAACTGTTTTTT. Its translation is CASSQVWRGGYEGEKLFF.

The genes are TRBV5-1 and TRBJ2-3; 9 nucleotides align to TRBD2. Per germline, CDR1 SGHRS and CDR2 YFSETQ. The CDR3 extends over 17 amino acids. The V segment lost 0 bases and the J segment 2 bases; nucleotides outside the gene matches: 7. The CDR3 here is CASSLARAGGPTDTQYF. CDR3 DNA sequence: TGCGCCAGCAGCTTGGCCCGAGCGGGGGGCCCCACAGATACGCAGTATTTT. Filled out from reference TRBV5-1 and TRBJ2-3, the complete variable domain reads KAGVTQTPRYLIKTRGQQVTLSCSPISGHRSVSWYQQTPGQGLQFLFEYFSETQRNKGNFPGRFSGRQFSNSRSEMNVSTLELGDSALYLCASSLARAGGPTDTQYFGPGTRLTVL.

The chain has TRBV1 and TRBJ2-3; the table's TRBD2 call for D was not verified on the DNA. TRBV1 is a pseudogene segment. The CDR3 covers 18 residues. The CDR3: CTSSQDRFTSGRIDTQYF. CDR3 DNA sequence: TGCACCAGCAGCCAAGATAGGTTTACTAGCGGGAGGATAGATACGCAGTATTTT.

The chain has TRBV5-1 and TRBJ1-6; 8 bases fit TRBD1. The CDR3 spans 14 residues. Germline values: CDR1 SGHRS, CDR2 YFSETQ. Unmatched junction bases numbered 3, after V lost 3 bases and J lost 7 bases. The CDR3 nucleotides are TGCGCCAGCAGCTGGCGGGACAGGAATTCACCCCTCCACTTT. Protein: CASSWRDRNSPLHF.

The genes are TRBV11-2 and TRBJ1-6, with D unresolved. CDR1 and CDR2 from the germline V gene are SGHAT and FQNNGV. The CDR3 runs to 15 residues. Between the trimmed V and J ends, which lost 1 base and 10 bases, there was a span of 14 bases. CDR3 loop: CASSLGWPGNSPLHF. CDR3 nucleotide sequence: TGTGCCAGCAGCTTAGGGTGGCCAGGTAACTCACCCCTCCACTTT.

The chain couples TRBV7-8 to TRBJ1-3; no firm D call. In germline, CDR1 is SGHVS, CDR2 FQNEAQ. CDR3 length equals 15 residues. Trimming pared 5 bases from V and 2 bases from J, leaving 13 bases between. The CDR3 is CASSRGRGTGNTIYF. The CDR3 bases are TGTGCCAGCAGCCGCGGTCGCGGCACTGGAAACACCATATATTTT.

This clone was detected only once. This chain joins TRBV19 and TRBJ1-1, with D maybe TRBD1 (6 bases). Germline V gene data show CDR1 as LNHDA and CDR2 as SQIVND (reference sequence). The CDR3 is 12 amino acids. V shed 3 bases and J shed 5 bases, with 7 bases lying between them. The CDR3 reads CASSMQGTEAFF. The CDR3 region has the DNA TGTGCCAGTAGTATGCAGGGGACTGAAGCTTTCTTT.